This T cell receptor beta chain was documented in a study of blood T cell repertoires in COVID-19 (dated by TCRdb to 2018 to 2020). In terms of the full investigation: Samples covering the acute and convalescent phases of COVID-19 were provided by collaborators in the United States, Italy and Spain. The samples were drawn from the first 160 participants of the ongoing ImmuneRACE study and from about 1,200 subjects provided by 6 global collaborators. Where HLA class I and class II types were available, the types were taken from metadata supplied by the sample provider, not from assay-based typing. Deeply sampled blood TCRbeta repertoires from subjects exposed to, actively infected with, or recovered from COVID-19 were included in the dataset. The sample metadata nearly always contained a de-identified subject ID, COVID-19 status, age in years and sex. The material from the prospective study consisted of cDNA or gDNA derived from T cells, B-cell-depleted T cells, or PBMCs. The repertoires were released in a freely available public database intended as a resource for research on the immune response to SARS-CoV-2.

The immunoSEQ Assay, a bias-controlled multiplex PCR, was used to amplify TCRbeta CDR3 regions from genomic DNA. Concerning the study's data processing: Nucleated cell counts per sample were estimated from amplification of reference gene primers within the assay. To quantify the absolute abundance of each unique TCRbeta CDR3 rearrangement, sequence reads were collapsed and filtered. Productive Simpson clonality was computed per sample as the square root of Simpson's diversity index over productive rearrangements. Drawn from immuneACCESS, this table holds only the in-frame rearrangements with V and J called that TCRdb kept. Clones are partly lost; checked studies trace under half to an unresolved V gene and leave the rest unexplained. The V and J calls and the clone size are those of that table, but D and trimming were determined from the DNA. The table for this sample lists roughly 500,000 clones; roughly 90% of them were counted only once. The top ten clonotypes cover approximately 2% of the sample.

Per the germline V gene, KGHSH is the CDR1 and LQKENI is the CDR2. There are 15 amino acids in the CDR3, from cysteine to phenylalanine inclusive. Only CDR3 DNA remains: 45 bases, in frame from the first base. V drops 4 bases and J drops 1 base, leaving 8 bases in between. As for this clone: The antigen this receptor binds is unknown. Per-base quality was not reported, and no clone a single base away is much larger than it.

Participants in the prospective study were enrolled through a virtual design, were aged about 18 to 100 years, and lived in roughly 25 United States geographic areas. In the prospective study, participants were assigned to cohorts based on the clinical history participants reported in a screening survey and a study questionnaire. Recovered participants in ImmuneRACE Cohort 3 were defined as having two consecutive negative NP/OP PCR tests, clearance from a healthcare professional, or resolution of symptoms. In the prospective study, mobile phlebotomists collected whole blood, serum and a nasopharyngeal or oropharyngeal swab from each participant. Additional blood draws and questionnaires over a 2-month period could optionally be provided by prospective study participants. Before DNA extraction, blood samples from the prospective study were shipped at room temperature or frozen. What the research found in general, with its limitations: The amount of clinical and demographic metadata varied by source and participant and was provided uncurated.

This chain is built from TRBV18 and TRBJ2-6; the D region possibly corresponds to TRBD1 (6 bases align). Sequenced sample: PBMCs or T cells enriched from blood (not recorded which). The sequence was obtained from a woman aged 40 to 49 who had recovered from COVID-19. The CDR3 protein sequence reads: CASSQQGSGANVLTF. The sequenced DNA: TGTGCCAGCTCACAACAGGGATCTGGGGCCAACGTCCTGACTTTC.